This record covers a single T cell receptor (beta chain). This CDR3 spans 14 amino acids. Germline CDR1 is SGHTA and CDR2 is FQGNSA. Deletions cut 5 bases from V and 0 bases from J, with 9 bases between. These data originate in a study of blood T cell repertoires in COVID-19. Study members were between about 18 and 100 years old and lived in 25 or so US regions. Using immunoSEQ multiplex PCR, the repertoire was profiled, and TCRdb retains in-frame clones only, with some absent. The profile covers about 380,000 clones, with more than 75% appearing a single time and 1.3% taken by the ten largest. The genes are TRBV7-2 and TRBJ2-3; unclear D gene. Sequenced: PBMCs or T cells enriched from blood (not recorded which). The sequence derives from a man aged 25 to 40 who had recovered from COVID-19. CDR3 coding DNA: TGTGCCAGCAGCCGCGCCCGTAGCACAGATACGCAGTATTTT. Amino acid sequence: CASSRARSTDTQYF.